This T cell receptor beta chain was recovered during a study of blood T cell repertoires in COVID-19. Original processing methods: Reference gene primer amplification gave nucleated cell count estimates. TCRdb's table, derived via immunoSEQ multiplex PCR, lists solely in-frame clones and lacks some. The V and J calls and clone size were taken over from that table, and D and trimming were inferred from the DNA. Of 45,000 to 65,000 clones in the sample, over 75% were seen once. This clone occurred a few times. V dropped 0 bases and J dropped 3 bases, with 9 bases sitting between them. Germline values: CDR1 ENHRY, CDR2 SYGVKD. This CDR3 has 15 residues.

This chain joins TRBV10-3 and TRBJ2-1; TRBD1 might be the D (6 bases). Sequenced sample: peripheral blood. This clonotype was sampled from a woman aged 80 or older with COVID-19, enrolled during active disease. The CDR3 bases are TGTGCCATCAGTGAGTCAGGACAGATCTACAATGAGCAGTTCTTC. Protein sequence: CAISESGQIYNEQFF.